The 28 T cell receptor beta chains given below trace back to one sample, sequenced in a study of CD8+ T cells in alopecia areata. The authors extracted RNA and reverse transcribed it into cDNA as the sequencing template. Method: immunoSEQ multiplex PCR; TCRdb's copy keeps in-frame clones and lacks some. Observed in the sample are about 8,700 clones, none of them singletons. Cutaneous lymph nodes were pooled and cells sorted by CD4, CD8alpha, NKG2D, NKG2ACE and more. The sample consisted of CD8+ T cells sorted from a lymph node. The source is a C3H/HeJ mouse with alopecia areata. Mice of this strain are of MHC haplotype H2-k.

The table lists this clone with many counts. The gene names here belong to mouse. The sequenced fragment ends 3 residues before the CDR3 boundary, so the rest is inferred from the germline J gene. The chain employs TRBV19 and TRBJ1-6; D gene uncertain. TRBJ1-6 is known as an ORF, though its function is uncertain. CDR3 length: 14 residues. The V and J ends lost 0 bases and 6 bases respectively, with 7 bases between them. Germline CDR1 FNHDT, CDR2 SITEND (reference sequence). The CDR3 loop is CASSIETANSPLYF. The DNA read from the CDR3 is TGTGCCAGCAGTATAGAAACAGCTAATTCGCCC.

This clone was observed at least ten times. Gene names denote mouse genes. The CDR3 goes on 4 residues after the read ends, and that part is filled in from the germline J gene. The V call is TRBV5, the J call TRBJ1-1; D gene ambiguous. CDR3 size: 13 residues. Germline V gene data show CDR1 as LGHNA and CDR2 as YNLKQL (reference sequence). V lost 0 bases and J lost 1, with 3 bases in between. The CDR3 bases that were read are TGTGCCAGCAGCCAAGATGGAAACACA. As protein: CASSQDGNT. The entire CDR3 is CASSQDGNTEVFF.

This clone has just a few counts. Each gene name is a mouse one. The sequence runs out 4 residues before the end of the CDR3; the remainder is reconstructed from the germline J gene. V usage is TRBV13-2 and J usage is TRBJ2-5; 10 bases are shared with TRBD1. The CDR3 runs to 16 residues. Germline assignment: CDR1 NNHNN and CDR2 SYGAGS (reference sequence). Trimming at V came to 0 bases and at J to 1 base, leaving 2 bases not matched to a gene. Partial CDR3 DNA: TGTGCCAGCGGTGATGGGGGGACAGGGGACCAAGAC. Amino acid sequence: CASGDGGTGDQD. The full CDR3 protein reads CASGDGGTGDQDTQYF.

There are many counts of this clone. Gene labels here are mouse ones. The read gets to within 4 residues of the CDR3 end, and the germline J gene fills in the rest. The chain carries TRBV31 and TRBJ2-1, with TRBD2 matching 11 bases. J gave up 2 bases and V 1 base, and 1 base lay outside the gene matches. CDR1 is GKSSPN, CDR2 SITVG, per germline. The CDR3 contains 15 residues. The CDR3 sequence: CAWSPGLGDYAEQFF. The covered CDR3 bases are TGTGCCTGGAGTCCGGGACTGGGGGACTATGCT.

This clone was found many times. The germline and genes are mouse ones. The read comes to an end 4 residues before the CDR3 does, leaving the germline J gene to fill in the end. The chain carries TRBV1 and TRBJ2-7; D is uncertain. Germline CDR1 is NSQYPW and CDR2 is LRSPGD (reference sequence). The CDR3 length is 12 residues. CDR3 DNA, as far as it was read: TGCACCTGCAGTGCAGACTGGTAT. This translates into CTCSADWY. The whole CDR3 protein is CTCSADWYEQYF.

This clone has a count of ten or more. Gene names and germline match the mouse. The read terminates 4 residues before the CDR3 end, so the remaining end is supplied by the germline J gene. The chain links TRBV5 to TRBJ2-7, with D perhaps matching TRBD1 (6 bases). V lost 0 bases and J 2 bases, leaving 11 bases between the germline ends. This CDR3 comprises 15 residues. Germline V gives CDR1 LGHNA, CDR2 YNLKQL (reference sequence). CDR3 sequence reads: CASSQDIGTTYEQYF. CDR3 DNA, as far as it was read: TGTGCCAGCAGCCAAGATATCGGGACAACCTAT.

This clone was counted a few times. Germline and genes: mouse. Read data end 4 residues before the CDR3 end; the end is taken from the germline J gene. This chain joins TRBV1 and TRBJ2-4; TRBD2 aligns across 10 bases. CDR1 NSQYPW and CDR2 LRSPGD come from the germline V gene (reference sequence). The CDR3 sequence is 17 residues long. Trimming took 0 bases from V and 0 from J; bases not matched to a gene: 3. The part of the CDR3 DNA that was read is TGCACCTGCAGTGCAGATCTGGGGGGGCCTAGTCAAAAC. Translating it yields CTCSADLGGPSQN. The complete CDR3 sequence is CTCSADLGGPSQNTLYF.

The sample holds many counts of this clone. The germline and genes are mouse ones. The chain's CDR3 is CAWSPTGGIYEQYF. The DNA read from the CDR3 is TGTGCCTGGAGCCCGACTGGGGGGATCTAT. This rearrangement joins TRBV31 to TRBJ2-7; 10 bases fit TRBD2. The CDR3 extends 4 residues past the end of the read, so its final part is completed from the germline J gene. The CDR3 loop spans 14 amino acids. J was trimmed by 3 bases and V by 3 bases; bases with no gene match: 5. Germline CDR1 is GKSSPN and CDR2 is SITVG. Filled out from reference TRBV31 and TRBJ2-7, the complete variable domain reads AQTIHQWPVAEIKAVGSPLSLGCTIKGKSSPNLYWYWQATGGTLQQLFYSITVGQVESVVQLNLSASRPKDDQFILSTEKLLLSHSGFYLCAWSPTGGIYEQYFGPGTRLTVL.

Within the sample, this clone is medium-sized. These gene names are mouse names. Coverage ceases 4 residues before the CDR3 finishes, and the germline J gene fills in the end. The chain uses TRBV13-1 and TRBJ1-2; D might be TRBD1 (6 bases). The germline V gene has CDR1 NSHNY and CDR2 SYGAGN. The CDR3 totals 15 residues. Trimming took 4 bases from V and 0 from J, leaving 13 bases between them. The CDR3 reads CASSPLGHSNSDYTF. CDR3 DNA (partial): TGTGCCAGCAGTCCCCTGGGACACTCAAACTCC.

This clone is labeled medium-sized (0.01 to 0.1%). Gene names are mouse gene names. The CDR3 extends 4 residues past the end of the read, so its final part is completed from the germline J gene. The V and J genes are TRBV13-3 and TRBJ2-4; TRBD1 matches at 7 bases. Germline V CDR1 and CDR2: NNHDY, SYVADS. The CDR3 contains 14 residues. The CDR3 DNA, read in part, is TGTGCCAGCAGTGAAGGGGACAGAGGGAAC. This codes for CASSEGDRGN. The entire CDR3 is CASSEGDRGNTLYF.

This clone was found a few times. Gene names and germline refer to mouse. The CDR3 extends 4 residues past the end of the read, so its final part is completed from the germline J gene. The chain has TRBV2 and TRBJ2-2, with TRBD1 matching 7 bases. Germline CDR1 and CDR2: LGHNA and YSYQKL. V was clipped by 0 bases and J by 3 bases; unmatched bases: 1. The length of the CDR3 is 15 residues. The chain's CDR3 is CASSQEGQYTGQLYF. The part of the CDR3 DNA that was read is TGTGCCAGCAGCCAAGAGGGACAGTACACCGGG.

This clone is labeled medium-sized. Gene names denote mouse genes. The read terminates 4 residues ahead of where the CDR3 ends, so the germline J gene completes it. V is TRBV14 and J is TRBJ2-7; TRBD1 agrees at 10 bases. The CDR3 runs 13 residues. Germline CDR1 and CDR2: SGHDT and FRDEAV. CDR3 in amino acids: CASSSDRGYEQYF. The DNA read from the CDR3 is TGTGCCAGCAGTTCGGACAGGGGGTAT.

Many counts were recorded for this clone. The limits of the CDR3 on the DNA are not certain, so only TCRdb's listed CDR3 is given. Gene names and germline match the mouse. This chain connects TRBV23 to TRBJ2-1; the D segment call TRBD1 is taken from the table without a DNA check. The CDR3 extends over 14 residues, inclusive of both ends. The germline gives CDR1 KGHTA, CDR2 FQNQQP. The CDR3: CAPAVNYKDAEQFF.

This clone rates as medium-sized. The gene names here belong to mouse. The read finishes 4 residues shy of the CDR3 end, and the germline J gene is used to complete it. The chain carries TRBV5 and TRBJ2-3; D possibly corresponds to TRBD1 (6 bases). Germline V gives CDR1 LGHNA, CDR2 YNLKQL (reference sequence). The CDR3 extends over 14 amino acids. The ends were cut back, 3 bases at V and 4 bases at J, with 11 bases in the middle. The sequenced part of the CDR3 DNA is TGTGCCAGCAGCCATGGGGACAAAACAGAA. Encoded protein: CASSHGDKTE. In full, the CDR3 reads CASSHGDKTETLYF.

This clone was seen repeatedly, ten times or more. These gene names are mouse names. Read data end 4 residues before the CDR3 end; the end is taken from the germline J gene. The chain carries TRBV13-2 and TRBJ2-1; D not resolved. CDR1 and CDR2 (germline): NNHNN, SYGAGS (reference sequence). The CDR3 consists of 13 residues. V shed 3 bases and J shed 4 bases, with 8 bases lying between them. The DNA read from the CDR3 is TGTGCCAGCGGTGCCCTACAGTATGCT. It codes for CASGALQYA. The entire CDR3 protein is CASGALQYAEQFF.

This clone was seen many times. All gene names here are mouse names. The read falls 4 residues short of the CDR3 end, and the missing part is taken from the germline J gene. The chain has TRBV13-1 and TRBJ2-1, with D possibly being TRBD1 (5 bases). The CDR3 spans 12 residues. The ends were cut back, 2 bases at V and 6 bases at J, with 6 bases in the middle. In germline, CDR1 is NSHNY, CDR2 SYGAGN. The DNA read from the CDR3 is TGTGCCAGCAGTGAAGACAGTGCT. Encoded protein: CASSEDSA. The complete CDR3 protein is CASSEDSAEQFF.

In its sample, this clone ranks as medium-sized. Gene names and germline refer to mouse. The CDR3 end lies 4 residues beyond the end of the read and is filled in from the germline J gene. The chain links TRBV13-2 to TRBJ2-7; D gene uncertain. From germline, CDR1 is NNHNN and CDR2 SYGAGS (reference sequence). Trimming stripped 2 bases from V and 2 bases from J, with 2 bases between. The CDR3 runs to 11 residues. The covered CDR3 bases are TGTGCCAGCGGTGACACCTAT. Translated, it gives CASGDTY. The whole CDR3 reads CASGDTYEQYF.

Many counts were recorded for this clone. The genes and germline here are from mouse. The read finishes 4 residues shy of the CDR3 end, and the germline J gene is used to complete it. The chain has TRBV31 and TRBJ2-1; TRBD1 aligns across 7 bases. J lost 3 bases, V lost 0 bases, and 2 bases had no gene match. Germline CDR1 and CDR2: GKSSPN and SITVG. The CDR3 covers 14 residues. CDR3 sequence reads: CAWSLAGGYAEQFF. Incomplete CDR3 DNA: TGTGCCTGGAGTCTCGCAGGGGGCTATGCT.

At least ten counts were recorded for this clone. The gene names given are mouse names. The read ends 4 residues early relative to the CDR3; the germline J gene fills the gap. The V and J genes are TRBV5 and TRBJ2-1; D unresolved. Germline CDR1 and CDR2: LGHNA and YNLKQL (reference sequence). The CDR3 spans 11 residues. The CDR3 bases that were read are TGTGCCAGCAGCCAAGACTCT. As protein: CASSQDS. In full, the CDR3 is CASSQDSEQFF.

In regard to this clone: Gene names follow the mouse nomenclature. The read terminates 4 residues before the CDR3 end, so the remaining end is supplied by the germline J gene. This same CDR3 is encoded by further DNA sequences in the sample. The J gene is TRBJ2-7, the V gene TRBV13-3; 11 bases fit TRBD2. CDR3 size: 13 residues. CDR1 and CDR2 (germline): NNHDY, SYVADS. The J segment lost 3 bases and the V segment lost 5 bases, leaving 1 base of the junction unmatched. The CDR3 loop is CASRGTGGYEQYF. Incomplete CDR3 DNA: TGTGCCAGCAGAGGGACTGGGGGCTAT.

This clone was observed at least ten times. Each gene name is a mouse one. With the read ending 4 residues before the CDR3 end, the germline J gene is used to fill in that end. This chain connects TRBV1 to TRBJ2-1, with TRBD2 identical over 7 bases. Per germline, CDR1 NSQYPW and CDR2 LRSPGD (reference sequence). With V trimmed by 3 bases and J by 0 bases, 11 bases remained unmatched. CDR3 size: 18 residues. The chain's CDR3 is CTCSAALFGGYNYAEQFF. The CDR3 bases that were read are TGCACCTGCAGTGCCGCTCTCTTTGGGGGGTATAACTATGCT.

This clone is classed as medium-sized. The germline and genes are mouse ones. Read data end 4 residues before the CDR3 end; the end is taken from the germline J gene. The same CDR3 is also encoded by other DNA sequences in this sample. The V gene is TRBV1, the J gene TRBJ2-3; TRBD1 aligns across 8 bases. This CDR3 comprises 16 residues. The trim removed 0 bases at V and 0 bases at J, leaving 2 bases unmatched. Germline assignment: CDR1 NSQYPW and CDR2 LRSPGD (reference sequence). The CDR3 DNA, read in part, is TGCACCTGCAGTGCAGATCAGGGGGCTAGTGCAGAA. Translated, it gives CTCSADQGASAE. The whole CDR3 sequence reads CTCSADQGASAETLYF.

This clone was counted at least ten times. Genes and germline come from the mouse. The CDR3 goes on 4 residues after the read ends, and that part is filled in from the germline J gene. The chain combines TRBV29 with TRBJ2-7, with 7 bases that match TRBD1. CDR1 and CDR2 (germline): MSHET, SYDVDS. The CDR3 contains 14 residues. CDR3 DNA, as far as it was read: TGTGCTAGCAGTTTAAAACAGGGGTTCCAT. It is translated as CASSLKQGFH. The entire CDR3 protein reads CASSLKQGFHEQYF.

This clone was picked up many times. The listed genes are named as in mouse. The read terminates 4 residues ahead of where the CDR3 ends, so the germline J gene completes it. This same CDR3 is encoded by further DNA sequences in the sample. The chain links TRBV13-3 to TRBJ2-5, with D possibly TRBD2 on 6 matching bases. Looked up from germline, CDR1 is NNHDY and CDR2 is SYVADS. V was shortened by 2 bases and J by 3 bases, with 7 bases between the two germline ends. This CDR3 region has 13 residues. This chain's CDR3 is CASSDWGQDTQYF. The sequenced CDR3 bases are TGTGCCAGCAGTGACTGGGGTCAAGAC.

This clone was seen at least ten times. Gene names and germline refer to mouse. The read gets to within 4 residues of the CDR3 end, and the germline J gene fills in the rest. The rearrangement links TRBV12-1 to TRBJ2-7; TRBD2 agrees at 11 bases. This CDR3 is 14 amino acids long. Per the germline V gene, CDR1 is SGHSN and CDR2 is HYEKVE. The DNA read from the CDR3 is TGTGCCAGCTCTCTCGGGGACTGGGGGTAT. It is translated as CASSLGDWGY. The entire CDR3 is CASSLGDWGYEQYF. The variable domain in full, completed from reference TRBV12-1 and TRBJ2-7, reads DSGVVQSPRHIIKEKGGRSVLTCIPISGHSNVVWYQQTLGKELKFLIQHYEKVERDKGFLPSRFSVQQFDDYHSEMNMSALELEDSAMYFCASSLGDWGYEQYFGPGTRLTVL.

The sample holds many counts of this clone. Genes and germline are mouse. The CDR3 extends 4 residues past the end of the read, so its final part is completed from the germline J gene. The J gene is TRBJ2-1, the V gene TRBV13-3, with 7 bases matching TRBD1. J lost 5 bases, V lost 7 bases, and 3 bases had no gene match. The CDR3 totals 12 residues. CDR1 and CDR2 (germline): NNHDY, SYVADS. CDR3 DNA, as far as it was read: TGTGCCAGCGGCAGGGGGAATGCT. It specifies CASGRGNA. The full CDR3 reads CASGRGNAEQFF.

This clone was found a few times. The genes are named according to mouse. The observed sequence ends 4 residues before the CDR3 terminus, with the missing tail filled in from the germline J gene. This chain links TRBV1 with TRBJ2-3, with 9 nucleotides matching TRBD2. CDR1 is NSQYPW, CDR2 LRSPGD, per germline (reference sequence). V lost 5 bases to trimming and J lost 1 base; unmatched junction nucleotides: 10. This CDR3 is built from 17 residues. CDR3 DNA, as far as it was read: TGCACCTGCAGTCTCCTGGGGGGGGAGGGGGGTGCAGAA. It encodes CTCSLLGGEGGAE. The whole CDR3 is CTCSLLGGEGGAETLYF.

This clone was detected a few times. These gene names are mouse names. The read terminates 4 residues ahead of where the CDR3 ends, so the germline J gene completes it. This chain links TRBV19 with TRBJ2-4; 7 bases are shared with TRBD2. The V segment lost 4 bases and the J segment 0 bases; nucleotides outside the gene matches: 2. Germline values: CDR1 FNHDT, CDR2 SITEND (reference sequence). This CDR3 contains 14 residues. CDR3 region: CASSAWGSQNTLYF. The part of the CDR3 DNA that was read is TGTGCCAGCAGTGCCTGGGGGAGTCAAAAC.